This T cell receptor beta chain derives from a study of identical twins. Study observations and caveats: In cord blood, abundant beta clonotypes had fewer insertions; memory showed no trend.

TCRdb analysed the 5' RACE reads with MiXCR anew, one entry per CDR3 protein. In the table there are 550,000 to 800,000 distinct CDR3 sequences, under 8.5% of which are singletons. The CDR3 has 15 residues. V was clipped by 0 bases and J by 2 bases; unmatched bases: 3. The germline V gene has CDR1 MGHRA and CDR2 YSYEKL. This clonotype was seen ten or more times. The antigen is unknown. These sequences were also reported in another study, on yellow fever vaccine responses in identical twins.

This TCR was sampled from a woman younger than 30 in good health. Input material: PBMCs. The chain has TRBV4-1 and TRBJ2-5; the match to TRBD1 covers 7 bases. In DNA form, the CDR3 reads TGCGCCAGCAGCCAAGAAGACAGGGAGCAAGAGACCCAGTACTTC. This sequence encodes CASSQEDREQETQYF.